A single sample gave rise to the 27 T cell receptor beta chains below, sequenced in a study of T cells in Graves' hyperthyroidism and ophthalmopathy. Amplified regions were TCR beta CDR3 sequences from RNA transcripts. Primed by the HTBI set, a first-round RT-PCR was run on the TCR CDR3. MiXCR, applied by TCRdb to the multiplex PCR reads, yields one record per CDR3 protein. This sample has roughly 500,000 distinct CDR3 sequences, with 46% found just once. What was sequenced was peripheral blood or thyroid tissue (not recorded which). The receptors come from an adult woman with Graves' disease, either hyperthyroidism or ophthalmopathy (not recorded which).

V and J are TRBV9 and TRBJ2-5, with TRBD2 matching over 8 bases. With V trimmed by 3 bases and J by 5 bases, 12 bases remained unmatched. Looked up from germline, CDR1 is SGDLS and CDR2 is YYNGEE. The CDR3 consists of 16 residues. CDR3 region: CASSEEDGRAFETQYF. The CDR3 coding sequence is TGTGCCAGCAGCGAGGAGGACGGGAGGGCCTTTGAGACCCAGTACTTC.

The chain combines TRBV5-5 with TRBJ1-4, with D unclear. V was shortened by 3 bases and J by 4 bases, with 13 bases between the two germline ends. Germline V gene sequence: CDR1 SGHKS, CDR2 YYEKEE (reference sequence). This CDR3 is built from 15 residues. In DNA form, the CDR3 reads TGTGCCAGCAGCTCTCCGGGCGAGCTTAATGAAAAACTGTTTTTT. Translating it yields CASSSPGELNEKLFF.

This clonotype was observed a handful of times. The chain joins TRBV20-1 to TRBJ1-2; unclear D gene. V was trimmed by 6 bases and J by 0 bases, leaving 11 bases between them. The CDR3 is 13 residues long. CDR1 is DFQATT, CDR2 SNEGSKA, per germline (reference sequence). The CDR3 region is CSASAVANYGYTF. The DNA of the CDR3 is TGCAGTGCCTCGGCCGTAGCTAACTATGGCTACACCTTC.

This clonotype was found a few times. The CDR3 loop reads CASSLFGQKETQYF. CDR3 sequence (DNA): TGTGCCAGCAGTTTGTTCGGGCAGAAAGAGACCCAGTACTTC. This rearrangement joins TRBV12-3 or TRBV12-4 to TRBJ2-5; D remains unclear. The CDR3 loop spans 14 amino acids. V was pared by 3 bases and J by 3 bases, with 11 bases between.

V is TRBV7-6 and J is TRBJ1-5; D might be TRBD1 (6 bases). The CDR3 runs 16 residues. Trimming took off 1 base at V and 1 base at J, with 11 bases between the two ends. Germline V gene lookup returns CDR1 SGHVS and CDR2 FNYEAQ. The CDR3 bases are TGTGCCAGCAGCTTAGTTGCAGGGGTGAGCAATCAGCCCCAGCATTTT. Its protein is CASSLVAGVSNQPQHF.

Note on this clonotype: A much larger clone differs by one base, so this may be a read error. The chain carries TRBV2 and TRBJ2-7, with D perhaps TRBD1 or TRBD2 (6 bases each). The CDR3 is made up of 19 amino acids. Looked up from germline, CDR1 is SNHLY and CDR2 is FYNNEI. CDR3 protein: CASSVGGGPAAFSSYERYF. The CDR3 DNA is TGTGCCAGCAGTGTAGGAGGGGGACCAGCGGCCTTTAGCTCCTACGAGCGGTACTTC.

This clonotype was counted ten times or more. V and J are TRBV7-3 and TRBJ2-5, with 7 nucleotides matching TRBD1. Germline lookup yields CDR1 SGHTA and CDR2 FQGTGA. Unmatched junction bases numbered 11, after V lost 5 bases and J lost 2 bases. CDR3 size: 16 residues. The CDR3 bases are TGTGCCAGCAGCCAGGGATCTAGGGGGCCTCAAGAGACCCAGTACTTC. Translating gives CASSQGSRGPQETQYF.

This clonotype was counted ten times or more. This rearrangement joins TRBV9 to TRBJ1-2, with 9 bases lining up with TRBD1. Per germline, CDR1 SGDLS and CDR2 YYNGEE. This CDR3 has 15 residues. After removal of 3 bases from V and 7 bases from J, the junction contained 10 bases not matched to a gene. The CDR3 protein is CASSAWGQGTSGYTF. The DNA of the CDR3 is TGTGCCAGCAGCGCATGGGGACAGGGAACGTCTGGCTACACCTTC. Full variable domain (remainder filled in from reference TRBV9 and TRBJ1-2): DSGVTQTPKHLITATGQRVTLRCSPRSGDLSVYWYQQSLDQGLQFLIQYYNGEERAKGNILERFSAQQFPDLHSELNLSSLELGDSALYFCASSAWGQGTSGYTFGSGTRLTVV.

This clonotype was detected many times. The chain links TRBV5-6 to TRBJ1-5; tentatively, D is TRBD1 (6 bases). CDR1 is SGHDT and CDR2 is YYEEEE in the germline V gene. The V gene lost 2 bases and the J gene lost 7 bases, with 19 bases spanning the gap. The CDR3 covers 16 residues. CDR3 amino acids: CASSFYRDTSGQPQHF. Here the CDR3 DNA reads TGTGCCAGCAGCTTCTACCGGGACACCTCGGGGCAGCCCCAGCATTTT.

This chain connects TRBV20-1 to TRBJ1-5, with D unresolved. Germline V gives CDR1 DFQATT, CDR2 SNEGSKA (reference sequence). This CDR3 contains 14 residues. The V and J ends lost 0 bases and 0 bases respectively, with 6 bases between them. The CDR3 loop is CSARDPYSNQPQHF. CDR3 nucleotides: TGCAGTGCTAGAGACCCCTATAGCAATCAGCCCCAGCATTTT.

The CDR3 sequence: CASSKGPDYGYTF. Here the CDR3 DNA reads TGCGCCAGCAGCAAGGGGCCAGACTATGGCTACACCTTC. V usage is TRBV5-1 and J usage is TRBJ1-2; D is perhaps TRBD1 (5 bases). Per germline, CDR1 SGHRS and CDR2 YFSETQ. V lost 4 bases to trimming and J lost 3 bases, with 10 bases between them. The CDR3 runs 13 residues.

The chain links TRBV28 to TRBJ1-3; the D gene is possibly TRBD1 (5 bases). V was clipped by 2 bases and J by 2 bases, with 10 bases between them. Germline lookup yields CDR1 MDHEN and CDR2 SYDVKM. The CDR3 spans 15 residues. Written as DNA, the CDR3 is TGTGCCAGCAGTTTACTAGTAGGGGCTGGAAACACCATATATTTT. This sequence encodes CASSLLVGAGNTIYF.

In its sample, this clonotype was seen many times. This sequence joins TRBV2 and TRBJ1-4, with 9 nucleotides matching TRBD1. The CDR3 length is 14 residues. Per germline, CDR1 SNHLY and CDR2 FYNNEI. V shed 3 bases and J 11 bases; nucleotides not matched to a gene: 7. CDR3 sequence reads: CASSEGQGVRKLFF. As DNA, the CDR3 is TGTGCCAGCAGTGAGGGACAGGGAGTGAGGAAACTGTTTTTT.

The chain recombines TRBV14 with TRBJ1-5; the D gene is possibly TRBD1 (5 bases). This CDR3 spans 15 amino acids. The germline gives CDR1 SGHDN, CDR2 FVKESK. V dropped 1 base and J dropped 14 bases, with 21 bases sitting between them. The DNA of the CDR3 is TGTGCCAGCAGCCAAGCAGGAGGGGCTAGCGGCTACGAGCATTTT. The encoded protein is CASSQAGGASGYEHF.

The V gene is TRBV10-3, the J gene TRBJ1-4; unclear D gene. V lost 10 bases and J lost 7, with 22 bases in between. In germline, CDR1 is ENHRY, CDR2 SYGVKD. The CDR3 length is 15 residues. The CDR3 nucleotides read TGTGCCAGCAACAAAAAGCCCCGCGGGATTGAAAAACTGTTTTTT. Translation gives CASNKKPRGIEKLFF.

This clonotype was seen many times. The CDR3 spells CASSLLAGGPDEQYF. CDR3 bases: TGTGCCAGCAGCTTACTAGCGGGAGGCCCGGACGAGCAGTACTTC. This chain connects TRBV7-2 to TRBJ2-7; 11 bases line up with TRBD2. Germline V CDR1 and CDR2: SGHTA, FQGNSA. The CDR3 sequence is 15 residues long. The V segment lost 2 bases and the J segment 5 bases; nucleotides outside the gene matches: 5.

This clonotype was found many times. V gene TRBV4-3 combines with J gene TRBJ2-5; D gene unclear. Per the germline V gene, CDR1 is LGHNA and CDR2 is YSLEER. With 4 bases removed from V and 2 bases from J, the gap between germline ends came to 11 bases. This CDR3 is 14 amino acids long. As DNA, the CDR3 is TGCGCCAGCAGCCTTGTTTGGCAGCAAGAGACCCAGTACTTC. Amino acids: CASSLVWQQETQYF.

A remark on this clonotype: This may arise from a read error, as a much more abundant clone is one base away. CDR3 amino acids: CASSGTLQGQETQYF. Written as DNA, the CDR3 is TGTGCCAGCAGTGGGACCCTGCAGGGACAAGAGACCCAGTACTTC. The genes are TRBV2 and TRBJ2-5; the D gene is possibly TRBD1 (5 bases). V gave up 4 bases and J gave up 2 bases, with 14 bases separating them. This CDR3 has 15 residues. The germline CDR1 and CDR2 sequences are SNHLY and FYNNEI.

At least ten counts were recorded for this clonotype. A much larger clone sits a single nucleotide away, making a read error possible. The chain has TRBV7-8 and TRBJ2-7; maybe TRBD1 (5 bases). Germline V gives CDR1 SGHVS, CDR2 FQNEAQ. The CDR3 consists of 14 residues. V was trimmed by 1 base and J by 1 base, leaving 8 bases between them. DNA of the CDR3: TGTGCCAGCAGCTTAGGGACACGTTCCTACGAGCAGTACTTC. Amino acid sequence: CASSLGTRSYEQYF.

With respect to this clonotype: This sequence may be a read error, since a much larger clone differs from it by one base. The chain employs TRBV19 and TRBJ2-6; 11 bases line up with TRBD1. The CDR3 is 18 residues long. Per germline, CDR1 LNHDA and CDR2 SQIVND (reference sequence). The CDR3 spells CASSTTGTGGSGANVLAF. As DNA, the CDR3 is TGTGCCAGTAGTACAACCGGGACAGGGGGTTCCGGGGCCAACGTCCTGGCTTTC. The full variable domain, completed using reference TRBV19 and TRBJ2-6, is DGGITQSPKYLFRKEGQNVTLSCEQNLNHDAMYWYRQDPGQGLRLIYYSQIVNDFQKGDIAEGYSVSREKKESFPLTVTSAQKNPTAFYLCASSTTGTGGSGANVLAFGAGSRLTVL.

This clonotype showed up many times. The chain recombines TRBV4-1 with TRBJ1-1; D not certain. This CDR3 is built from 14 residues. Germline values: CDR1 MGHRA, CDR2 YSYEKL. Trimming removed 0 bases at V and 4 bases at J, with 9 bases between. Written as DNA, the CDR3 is TGCGCCAGCAGCCAAGACGGACTCAGCACTGAAGCTTTCTTT. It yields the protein CASSQDGLSTEAFF.

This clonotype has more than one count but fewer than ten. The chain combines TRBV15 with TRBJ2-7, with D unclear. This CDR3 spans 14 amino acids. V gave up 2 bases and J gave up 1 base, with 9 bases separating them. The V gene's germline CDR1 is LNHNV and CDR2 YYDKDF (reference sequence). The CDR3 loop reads CATSRMDGSYEQYF. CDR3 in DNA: TGTGCCACCAGCAGAATGGACGGATCCTACGAGCAGTACTTC.

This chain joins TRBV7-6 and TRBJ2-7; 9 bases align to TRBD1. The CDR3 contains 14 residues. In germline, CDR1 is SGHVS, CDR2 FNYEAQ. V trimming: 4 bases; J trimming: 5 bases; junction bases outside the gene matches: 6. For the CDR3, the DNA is TGTGCCAGCAGCTCACAGGGGGCCCGGGACGAGCAGTACTTC. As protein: CASSSQGARDEQYF.

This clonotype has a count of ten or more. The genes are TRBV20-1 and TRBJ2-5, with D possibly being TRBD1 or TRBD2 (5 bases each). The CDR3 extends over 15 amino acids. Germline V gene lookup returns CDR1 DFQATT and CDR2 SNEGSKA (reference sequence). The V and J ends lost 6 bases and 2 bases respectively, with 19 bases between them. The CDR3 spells CSASRGTARQETQYF. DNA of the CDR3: TGCAGTGCCTCCCGGGGCACGGCTAGACAAGAGACCCAGTACTTC.

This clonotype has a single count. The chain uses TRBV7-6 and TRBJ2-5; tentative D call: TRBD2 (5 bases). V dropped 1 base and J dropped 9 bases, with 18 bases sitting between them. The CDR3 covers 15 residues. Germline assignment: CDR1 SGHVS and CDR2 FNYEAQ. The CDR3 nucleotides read TGTGCCAGCAGCTTAGTCCTCGGCGGGCAGGAGGCCCAGTACTTC. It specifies CASSLVLGGQEAQYF.

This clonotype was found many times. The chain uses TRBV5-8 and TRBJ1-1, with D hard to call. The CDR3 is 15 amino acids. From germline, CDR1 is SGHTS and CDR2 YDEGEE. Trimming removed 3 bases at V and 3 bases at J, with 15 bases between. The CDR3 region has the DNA TGTGCCAGCAGCTATCAGGCGTCTGTTGACACTGAAGCTTTCTTT. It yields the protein CASSYQASVDTEAFF.

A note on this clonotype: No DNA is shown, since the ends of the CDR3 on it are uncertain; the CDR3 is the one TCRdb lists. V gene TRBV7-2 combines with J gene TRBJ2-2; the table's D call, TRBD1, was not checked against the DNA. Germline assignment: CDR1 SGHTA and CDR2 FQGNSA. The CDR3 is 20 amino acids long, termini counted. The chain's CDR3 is CASSIYLCSVAGTTTGELFF.